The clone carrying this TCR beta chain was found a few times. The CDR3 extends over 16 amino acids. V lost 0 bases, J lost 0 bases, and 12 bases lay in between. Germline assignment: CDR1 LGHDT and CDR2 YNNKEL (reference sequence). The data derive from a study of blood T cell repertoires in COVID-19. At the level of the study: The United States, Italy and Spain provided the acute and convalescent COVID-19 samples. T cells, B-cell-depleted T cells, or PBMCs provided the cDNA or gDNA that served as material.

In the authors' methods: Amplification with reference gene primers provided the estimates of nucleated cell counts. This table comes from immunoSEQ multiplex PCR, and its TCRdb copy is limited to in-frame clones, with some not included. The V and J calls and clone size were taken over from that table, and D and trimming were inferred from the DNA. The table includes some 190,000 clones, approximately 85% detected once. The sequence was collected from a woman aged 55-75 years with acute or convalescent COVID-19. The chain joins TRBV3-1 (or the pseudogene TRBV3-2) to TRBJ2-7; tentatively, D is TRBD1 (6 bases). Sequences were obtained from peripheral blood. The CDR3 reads CASSQERGQFSYEQYF. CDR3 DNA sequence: TGTGCCAGCAGCCAAGAGAGGGGACAATTCTCCTACGAGCAGTACTTC.